This T cell receptor beta chain is drawn from a study of radiation and T cells in renal cell carcinoma. Time point here: blood 4 weeks post-SBRT, at nephrectomy. Treatment given: 15 Gy SBRT to primary tumor, nephrectomy 4 weeks later. The junction had 4 bases not matched to a gene; V was cut back by 6 bases and J by 5 bases. The CDR3 is made up of 13 amino acids. Per germline, CDR1 MGHDK and CDR2 SYGVNS. TCRdb's table, derived via immunoSEQ multiplex PCR, lists solely in-frame clones and lacks some. The table lists 50,000 to 65,000 clones, 65% to 80% of them singletons, with about 6.4% in the top ten.

Here the sequenced sample was blood, taken from a patient whose treatment included radiotherapy and nephrectomy. This receptor was identified in a man between 60 and 75 years old with renal cell carcinoma. This chain joins TRBV25-1 and TRBJ2-1, with 7 nucleotides matching TRBD2. The CDR3 protein is CASSRGLDNEQFF. CDR3 nucleotide sequence: TGTGCCAGCAGCCGAGGACTAGACAATGAGCAGTTCTTC.